Below, 15 T cell receptor beta chains from the same sample are listed, as sequenced in a study of vaccination effects on CD4 cells after COVID-19. Within the ViraFEST assay, antigen-specific CD4+ T cells underwent expansion with viral peptide pools prior to sequencing. Isolation of CD4+ T cells took place after around 10 days of culture. All vaccine recipients tested negative for nucleocapsid antibodies and had never contracted SARS-CoV-2 infection. Only in-frame clones appear in the TCRdb table, and some are missing; sequencing was by immunoSEQ multiplex PCR. The sample holds around 25,000 clones, approximately 80% seen once. No antigens are known for them. The specimen was CD4+ T cells from PBMCs cultured with HCoV-NL63 spike peptides, collected before COVID-19 vaccination. The receptors here all came from a human donor who received a COVID-19 vaccine.

This clone is a singleton in its sample. The chain has TRBV2 and TRBJ2-1; perhaps TRBD2 as D (7 bases). The V and J ends lost 2 bases and 5 bases respectively, with 10 bases between them. The CDR3 covers 14 residues. The germline gives CDR1 SNHLY, CDR2 FYNNEI. The CDR3 nucleotides are TGTGCCAGCAGTGAAAGGGGGGGGGACAATGAGCAGTTCTTC. Translation: CASSERGGDNEQFF.

The V and J genes are TRBV4-2 and TRBJ2-3; TRBD2 matches 12 bases. The trim removed 0 bases at V and 7 bases at J, leaving 2 bases unmatched. This CDR3 comprises 15 residues. Per the germline V gene, CDR1 is LGHNA and CDR2 is YNFKEQ. The CDR3 DNA follows: TGTGCCAGCAGCCAAGAGACTAGCGGGAGAAATACGCAGTATTTT. This gives the protein CASSQETSGRNTQYF.

The rearrangement uses TRBV19 and TRBJ1-4, with unresolved D. Germline-derived CDR1 and CDR2 are LNHDA and SQIVND (reference sequence). V was trimmed by 5 bases and J by 0 bases, leaving 13 bases between them. CDR3 size: 16 residues. CDR3 residues: CASSEYTVTTNEKLFF. In DNA form, the CDR3 reads TGTGCCAGTAGTGAATACACCGTGACAACTAATGAAAAACTGTTTTTT.

The chain uses TRBV6-6 and TRBJ1-6; D ambiguous. The V end lost 4 bases, the J end lost 7 bases, and 11 bases lay between the germline ends. This CDR3 contains 14 residues. Per the germline V gene, CDR1 is MNHNY and CDR2 is SVGAGI (reference sequence). The CDR3 here is CASSSVVQNSPLHF. The CDR3 DNA is TGTGCCAGCAGTTCGGTGGTCCAAAATTCACCCCTCCACTTT.

By share, this clone counts as large (0.1 to 1%). The rearrangement joins TRBV7-2 to TRBJ2-1, with 10 bases that match TRBD2. CDR1 SGHTA and CDR2 FQGNSA come from the germline V gene. The CDR3 covers 13 residues. V lost 1 base to trimming and J lost 13 bases; unmatched junction nucleotides: 4. The CDR3 reads CASSLGPSGRQFF. DNA for the CDR3: TGTGCCAGCAGCTTAGGTCCTAGCGGGAGACAGTTCTTC.

The rearrangement uses TRBV20-1 and TRBJ2-7; D call uncertain. The CDR3 is 13 residues long. CDR1 is DFQATT and CDR2 is SNEGSKA in the germline V gene (reference sequence). V lost 3 bases and J lost 2, with 11 bases in between. The CDR3 DNA sequence: TGCAGTGCTAGTTTAACCGGAACCTACGAGCAGTACTTC. It yields the protein CSASLTGTYEQYF.

The V gene is TRBV27, the J gene TRBJ1-1; D is unclear. The CDR3 totals 16 residues. The germline CDR1 and CDR2 sequences are MNHEY and SMNVEV (reference sequence). The V end lost 4 bases, the J end lost 2 bases, and 17 bases lay between the germline ends. Here the CDR3 DNA reads TGTGCCAGCAGTTCATGGGATTATCTATCCAACACTGAAGCTTTCTTT. Its protein is CASSSWDYLSNTEAFF.

The chain joins TRBV13 to TRBJ1-2; 11 bases map to TRBD1. V gave up 4 bases and J gave up 4 bases; unmatched junction bases: 8. The CDR3 totals 16 residues. Germline lookup yields CDR1 PRHDT and CDR2 FYEKMQ (reference sequence). The CDR3, as DNA: TGTGCCAGCAGCTCCGGGACAGGGGGAACGGGCTATGGCTACACCTTC. It yields the protein CASSSGTGGTGYGYTF.

V and J are TRBV14 and TRBJ1-1; D is perhaps TRBD1 (6 bases). V lost 3 bases, J lost 2 bases, and 7 bases lay in between. The CDR3 runs to 13 residues. Germline assignment: CDR1 SGHDN and CDR2 FVKESK. CDR3 coding DNA: TGTGCCAGCAGCCAGGACAGTAACACTGAAGCTTTCTTT. Its protein product is CASSQDSNTEAFF.

The CDR3 is CASSPRGGLIQETQYF. For the CDR3, the DNA is TGTGCCAGCTCACCACGTGGGGGGCTGATCCAAGAGACCCAGTACTTC. The chain links TRBV18 to TRBJ2-5, with D possibly called TRBD1 or TRBD2 (6 bases each). V was trimmed by 1 base and J by 1 base, leaving 13 bases between them. From germline, CDR1 is KGHSH and CDR2 LQKENI. The CDR3 has 16 residues.

The rearrangement links TRBV19 to TRBJ1-1; TRBD1 aligns across 9 bases. The CDR3 contains 13 residues. Trimming removed 4 bases from V and 10 bases from J; junction bases left unmatched: 7. Germline V gene data show CDR1 as LNHDA and CDR2 as SQIVND (reference sequence). In DNA, the CDR3 is TGTGCCAGTAGTAGGACAGGGGAGGTGGGAGCTTTCTTT. Translation: CASSRTGEVGAFF.

Only a few counts were recorded for this clone. The chain is built from TRBV19 and TRBJ2-1; 9 bases align to TRBD2. The V and J ends lost 7 bases and 9 bases, in that order; junction bases with no gene match: 10. Germline V lookup: CDR1 LNHDA, CDR2 SQIVND (reference sequence). The CDR3 has 14 residues. The CDR3 sequence: CASTPLAGGAEQFF. In DNA, the CDR3 is TGTGCCAGTACTCCTTTGGCGGGAGGGGCTGAGCAGTTCTTC.

In DNA, the CDR3 is TGTGCCAGCAGTGCTGGGACTCGTGAGCAGTTCTTC. Translated: CASSAGTREQFF. The V gene is TRBV2, the J gene TRBJ2-1; D might be TRBD2 (6 bases). V dropped 4 bases and J dropped 9 bases, with 10 bases sitting between them. Germline values: CDR1 SNHLY, CDR2 FYNNEI. This CDR3 contains 12 residues. Drawing the rest from reference TRBV2 and TRBJ2-1, the complete variable domain is EPEVTQTPSHQVTQMGQEVILRCVPISNHLYFYWYRQILGQKVEFLVSFYNNEISEKSEIFDDQFSVERPDGSNFTLKIRSTKLEDSAMYFCASSAGTREQFFGPGTRLTVL.

The chain recombines TRBV12-3 or TRBV12-4 with TRBJ1-4; the D is unclear. The CDR3 totals 13 residues. Trimming shortened V by 6 bases and J by 0 bases, and 5 bases separated the two germline ends. The CDR3 reads CASSLATNEKLFF. In DNA, the CDR3 is TGTGCCAGCAGCCTAGCAACTAATGAAAAACTGTTTTTT.

The J gene is TRBJ1-1, the V gene TRBV7-2, with a possible D match to TRBD1 (6 bases). The V and J ends lost 5 bases and 4 bases respectively, with 11 bases between them. This CDR3 is built from 13 residues. CDR1 is SGHTA and CDR2 is FQGNSA in the germline V gene. CDR3 DNA: TGTGCCAGCAGCCGTGGGACAACCACTGAAGCTTTCTTT. This sequence encodes CASSRGTTTEAFF.